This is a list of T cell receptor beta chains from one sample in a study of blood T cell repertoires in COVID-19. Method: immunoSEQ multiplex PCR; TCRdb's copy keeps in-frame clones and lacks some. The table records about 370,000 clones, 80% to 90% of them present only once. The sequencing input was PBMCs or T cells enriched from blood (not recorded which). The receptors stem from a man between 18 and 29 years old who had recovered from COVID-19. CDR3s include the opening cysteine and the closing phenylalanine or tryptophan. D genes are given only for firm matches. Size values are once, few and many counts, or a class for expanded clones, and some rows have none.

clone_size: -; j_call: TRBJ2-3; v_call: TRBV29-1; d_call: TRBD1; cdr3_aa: CSVQTGGADTQYF; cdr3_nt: TGCAGCGTTCAAACAGGGGGCGCAGATACGCAGTATTTT
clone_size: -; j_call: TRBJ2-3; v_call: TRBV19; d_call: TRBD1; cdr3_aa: CASSPRDSRYTDTQYF; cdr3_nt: TGTGCCAGTAGTCCTCGGGACAGCAGATACACAGATACGCAGTATTTT
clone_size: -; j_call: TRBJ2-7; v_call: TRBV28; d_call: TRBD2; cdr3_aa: CATVTSGRPFSYEQYF; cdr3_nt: TGTGCCACCGTGACTAGCGGGAGGCCCTTCTCCTACGAGCAGTACTTC
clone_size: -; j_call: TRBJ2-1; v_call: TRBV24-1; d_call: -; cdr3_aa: CATSAVGQYNNEQFF; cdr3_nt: TGTGCCACCAGTGCTGTCGGACAGTACAACAATGAGCAGTTCTTC
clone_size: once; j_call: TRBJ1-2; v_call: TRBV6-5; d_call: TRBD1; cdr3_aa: CASSLDRDYGYTF; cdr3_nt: TGTGCCAGCAGCCTCGACAGGGACTATGGCTACACCTTC
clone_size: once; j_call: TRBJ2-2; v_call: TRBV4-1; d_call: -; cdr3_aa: CASSQEAGAAWELFF; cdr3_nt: TGCGCCAGCAGCCAAGAAGCAGGGGCGGCGTGGGAGCTGTTTTTT
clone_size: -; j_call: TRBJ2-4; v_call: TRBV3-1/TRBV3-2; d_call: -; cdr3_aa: CASSQEGRAAKNIQYF; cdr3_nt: TGTGCCAGCAGCCAAGAGGGGAGAGCCGCCAAAAACATTCAGTACTTC
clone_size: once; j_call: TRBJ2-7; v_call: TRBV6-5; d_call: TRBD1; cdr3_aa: CASSWTGPSYEQYF; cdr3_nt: TGTGCCAGCAGTTGGACAGGGCCCTCCTACGAGCAGTACTTC
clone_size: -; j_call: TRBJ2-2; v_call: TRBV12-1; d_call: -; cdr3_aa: CASSPETGPGELFF; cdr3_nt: TGTGCCAGCAGCCCCGAGACAGGGCCCGGGGAGCTGTTTTTT
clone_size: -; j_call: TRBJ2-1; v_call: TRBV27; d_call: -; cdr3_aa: CASRLKLTVPGHSGGQFF; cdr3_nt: TGTGCCAGCCGCCTAAAGCTTACAGTCCCGGGACATTCCGGTGGGCAGTTCTTC
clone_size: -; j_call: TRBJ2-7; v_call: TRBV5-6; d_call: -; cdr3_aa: CASSPGLSYEQYF; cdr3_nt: TGTGCCAGCAGTCCAGGACTCTCCTACGAGCAGTACTTC
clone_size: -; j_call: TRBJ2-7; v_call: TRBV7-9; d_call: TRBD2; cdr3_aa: CASSPRLAGEQGSSYEQYF; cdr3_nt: TGTGCCAGCAGCCCCAGACTAGCGGGAGAACAGGGAAGCTCCTACGAGCAGTACTTC
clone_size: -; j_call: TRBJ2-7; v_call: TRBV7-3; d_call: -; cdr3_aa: CASSLISGFSYEQYF; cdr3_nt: TGTGCCAGCAGCCTAATTAGCGGTTTTTCCTACGAGCAGTACTTC
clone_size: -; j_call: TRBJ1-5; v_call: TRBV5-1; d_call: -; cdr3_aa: CASSRGGSNQPQHF; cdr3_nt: TGCGCCAGCTCAAGGGGAGGGAGCAATCAGCCCCAGCATTTT
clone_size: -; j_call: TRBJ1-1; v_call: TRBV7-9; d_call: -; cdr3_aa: CASTVYDRYPSFF; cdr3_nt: TGTGCCAGCACCGTTTACGACAGGTACCCCTCTTTCTTT
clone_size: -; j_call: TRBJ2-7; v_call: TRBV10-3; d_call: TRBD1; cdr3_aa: CAISDPGQGSSYEQYF; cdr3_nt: TGTGCCATCAGTGATCCGGGACAGGGATCCTCCTACGAGCAGTACTTC
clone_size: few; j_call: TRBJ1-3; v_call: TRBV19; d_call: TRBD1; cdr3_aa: CASRHPGTGGTTIYF; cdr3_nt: TGTGCCAGTAGGCATCCCGGGACAGGGGGGACCACCATATATTTT
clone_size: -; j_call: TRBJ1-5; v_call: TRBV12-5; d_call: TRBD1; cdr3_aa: CASGLVLRTGKFGDGNQPQHF; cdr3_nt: TGTGCTAGTGGTTTGGTACTTAGGACAGGGAAATTCGGGGATGGCAATCAGCCCCAGCATTTT
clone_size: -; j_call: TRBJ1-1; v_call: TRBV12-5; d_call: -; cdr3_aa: CASGLQTFAEAFF; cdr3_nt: TGTGCTAGTGGTTTGCAGACATTTGCTGAAGCTTTCTTT
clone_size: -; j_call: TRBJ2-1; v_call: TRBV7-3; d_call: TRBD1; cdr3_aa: CASSPGTGRYNEQFF; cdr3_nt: TGTGCCAGCAGCCCAGGGACAGGCCGCTACAATGAGCAGTTCTTC
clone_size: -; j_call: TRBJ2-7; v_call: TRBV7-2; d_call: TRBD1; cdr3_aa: CASSEAGTGGYEQYF; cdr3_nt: TGTGCCAGCAGCGAAGCCGGGACAGGGGGCTACGAGCAGTACTTC
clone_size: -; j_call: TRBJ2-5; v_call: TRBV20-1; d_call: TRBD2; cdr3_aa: CSASTRSGGKETQYF; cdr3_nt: TGCAGTGCTAGTACTCGAAGCGGGGGGAAAGAGACCCAGTACTTC
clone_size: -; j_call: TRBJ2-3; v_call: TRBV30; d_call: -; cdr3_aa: CAWSVTAHTDTQYF; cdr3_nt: TGTGCCTGGAGTGTAACCGCGCACACAGATACGCAGTATTTT
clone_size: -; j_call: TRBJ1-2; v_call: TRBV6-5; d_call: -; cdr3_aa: CASSRVEGRNGYTF; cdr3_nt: TGTGCCAGCAGCAGAGTGGAAGGGAGAAATGGCTACACCTTC
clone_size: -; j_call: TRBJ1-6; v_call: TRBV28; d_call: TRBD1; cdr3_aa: CASNRGQGSPLHF; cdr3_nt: TGTGCCAGCAACAGGGGGCAGGGTTCACCCCTCCACTTT
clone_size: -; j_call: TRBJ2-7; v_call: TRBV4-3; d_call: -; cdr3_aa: CASSPLRAAGYEQYF; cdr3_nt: TGCGCCAGCAGCCCACTACGCGCAGCCGGCTACGAGCAGTACTTC
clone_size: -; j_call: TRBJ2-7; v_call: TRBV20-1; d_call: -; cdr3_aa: CSATDRDTFYEQYF; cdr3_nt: TGCAGTGCTACTGACCGGGACACCTTCTACGAGCAGTACTTC
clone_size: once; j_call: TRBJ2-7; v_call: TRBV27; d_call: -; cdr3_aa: CASRLGTDSSYEQYF; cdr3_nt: TGTGCCAGCAGGCTCGGGACGGACAGCTCCTACGAGCAGTACTTC
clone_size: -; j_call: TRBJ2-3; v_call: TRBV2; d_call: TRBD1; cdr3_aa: CASSKDRGLTPDTQYF; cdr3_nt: TGTGCCAGCAGTAAAGACAGGGGGTTAACCCCAGATACGCAGTATTTT
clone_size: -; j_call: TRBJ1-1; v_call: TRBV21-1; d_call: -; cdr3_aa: CASSNPGGQGLGTEAFF; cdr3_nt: TGTGCCAGCAGCAATCCTGGGGGACAGGGGTTGGGCACTGAAGCTTTCTTT